This entry is about one T cell receptor beta chain. This sample was taken from a study of identical twins. TCRdb called the 5' RACE reads again in MiXCR, with one record for every CDR3 protein. The profile covers around 340,000 distinct CDR3 sequences, with 10% to 15% appearing a single time and approximately 7.9% taken by the ten largest. V trimming: 5 bases; J trimming: 3 bases; junction bases outside the gene matches: 9. The CDR3 is 15 residues long. Healthy Caucasians provided all donations. These data were also reused for a study on yellow fever vaccine responses in identical twins.

The chain has TRBV12-3 or TRBV12-4 and TRBJ1-1; 7 bases fit TRBD1. The sequenced sample consisted of CD8+ T cells sorted from blood. The receptor was derived from a young woman in good health. Here the CDR3 reads CASSTQGILDTEAFF. CDR3 DNA sequence: TGTGCCAGCAGTACACAGGGGATTCTGGACACTGAAGCTTTCTTT.